This T cell receptor beta chain was observed in a study of blood T cells in healthy people across ages. Points from the study as a whole: As age increased, TCR beta diversity per million T cells fell in a roughly linear fashion.

In its sample, this clonotype was seen a few times. Its antigen is undetermined. A second 7 to 11 cycle PCR used barcoded and J-beta primers. TCRdb used MiXCR to reprocess the 5' RACE reads, holding one entry per CDR3 protein. There are around 1,500,000 distinct CDR3 sequences in the sample; 28% occur only once, and 7.7% lies in the top ten. Germline lookup yields CDR1 MNHEY and CDR2 SVGAGI. The V segment lost 4 bases and the J segment 8 bases; nucleotides outside the gene matches: 12. The CDR3 sequence is 15 residues long. Material: blood. This receptor was identified in a woman younger than 45 in good health. V and J are TRBV6-5 and TRBJ1-2, with TRBD1 identical over 8 bases. CDR3 amino acids: CASSSLTGGTQGYTF. For the CDR3, the DNA is TGTGCCAGCAGTTCCCTCACAGGGGGAACGCAAGGCTACACCTTC.